This TCR beta chain was obtained from a study of response to subunit inactivated influenza vaccine (dated by TCRdb to 2016 to 2018). Describing the broader study: Deep quantitative T cell receptor repertoire profiling was used in the study to track responses to a trivalent subunit inactivated influenza vaccine.

The germline V gene yields SQVTM for CDR1 and ANQGSEA for CDR2. The CDR3 numbers 13 residues from cysteine through phenylalanine. Only CDR3 DNA is held: 39 bases, read in frame from base 1. Relative to germline, V is missing 6 bases and J is missing 1 base, with 5 bases of the junction outside any gene match. The meaning of the sample's time point label: more than 40 days after influenza vaccine administration. For this clonotype: Its antigen target is currently unknown. No base-level quality is on record; no much larger clone is a single base apart.

The library was made by RT-PCR. Sequenced using an Illumina HiSeq 2500. TCRdb's own reprocessing of the public reads used fastp at Q25 and MiXCR and kept productive beta chains. Records with the same CDR3 protein are collapsed into one entry carrying the most frequent genes and DNA. For this sample the table gives about 530,000 distinct CDR3 sequences, of which under 15% were detected only once. Around 13% of the sample goes to the ten largest clones. Here is what the overall study found, with its caveats: The authors suggested that each seasonal influenza vaccination may recruit only a limited number of new T cells.

The origin of this receptor is a man aged 45-60 years who received an inactivated influenza vaccine. Donor details come from another sample of the same person, matched by shared clones. The chain is encoded by TRBV29-1 joined to TRBJ2-5; TRBD1 aligns with 7 central bases. Sample: PBMCs from blood, taken more than 35 days after vaccination. The nucleotide sequence is TGCAGCGTCCACAGGGGCTTCCAAGAGACCCAGTACTTC. This sequence encodes CSVHRGFQETQYF.